The 19 T cell receptor beta chains listed next were all sequenced from one sample in a study of control samples from healthy donors and cancer patients. The assay was immunoSEQ multiplex PCR, and TCRdb's table has in-frame clones only and misses some. The sample carries about 90,000 clones, over 90% recorded once. Sequencing was done on a sample of blood. These receptors were obtained from a woman in her 30s in good health.

The rearrangement uses TRBV2 and TRBJ2-7; perhaps TRBD1 as D (5 bases). V was clipped by 7 bases and J by 4 bases, with 11 bases between them. The germline V gene has CDR1 SNHLY and CDR2 FYNNEI. The CDR3 has 12 residues. Written as DNA, the CDR3 is TGTGCCAGCAATCAGGGTGGGTACGAGCAGTACTTC. It codes for CASNQGGYEQYF.

This clone was seen just once. The chain uses TRBV2 and TRBJ2-2; 12 bases fit TRBD2. CDR1 is SNHLY, CDR2 FYNNEI, per germline. V was pared by 6 bases and J by 5 bases, with 7 bases of the junction left unmatched. The CDR3 has 16 residues. Written as DNA, the CDR3 is TGTGCCAGCAGAGGTGGACTAGCGGGACGGACCGGGGAGCTGTTTTTT. Protein: CASRGGLAGRTGELFF.

V gene TRBV28 combines with J gene TRBJ1-2, with a possible D match to TRBD1 (6 bases). The CDR3 extends over 16 amino acids. Trimming took 1 base from V and 4 from J, leaving 16 bases between them. CDR1 MDHEN and CDR2 SYDVKM come from the germline V gene. The chain's CDR3 is CASSLSRGGGPYGYTF. DNA for the CDR3: TGTGCCAGCAGTTTATCCCGAGGGGGGGGCCCCTATGGCTACACCTTC.

V usage is TRBV12-3 or TRBV12-4 and J usage is TRBJ1-4, with D tentatively TRBD1 (6 bases). This CDR3 is built from 13 residues. Trimming removed 7 bases from V and 3 bases from J, with 9 bases in between. The CDR3 loop is CASNRQANEKLFF. CDR3 DNA sequence: TGTGCCAGCAACCGACAGGCTAATGAAAAACTGTTTTTT.

The chain employs TRBV24-1 and TRBJ1-1; no firm D call. Between the trimmed V and J ends, which lost 9 bases and 2 bases, there was a span of 21 bases. This CDR3 has 16 amino acids. Germline CDR1 KGHDR, CDR2 SFDVKD. The CDR3 spells CATLGPGATSNTEAFF. As DNA, the CDR3 is TGTGCCACCCTTGGTCCGGGCGCGACCTCCAACACTGAAGCTTTCTTT.

V is TRBV28 and J is TRBJ1-1; TRBD1 might be the D (6 bases). In germline, CDR1 is MDHEN, CDR2 SYDVKM. The CDR3 covers 14 residues. Trimming took off 3 bases at V and 0 bases at J, with 8 bases between the two ends. This CDR3 reads CASSLRGLNTEAFF. CDR3 coding DNA: TGTGCCAGCAGTTTGAGGGGGTTGAACACTGAAGCTTTCTTT.

This clone was picked up a small number of times. J is TRBJ1-3 and V is TRBV6-5, with 7 nucleotides matching TRBD1. Per germline, CDR1 MNHEY and CDR2 SVGAGI. The CDR3 totals 15 residues. After removal of 6 bases from V and 1 base from J, the junction contained 6 bases not matched to a gene. The CDR3 reads CASRGTARSGNTIYF. Here the CDR3 DNA reads TGTGCCAGCAGAGGGACAGCCAGATCTGGAAACACCATATATTTT.

The chain combines TRBV28 with TRBJ1-4; no definite D call. The CDR3 has 11 residues. The germline V gene has CDR1 MDHEN and CDR2 SYDVKM. The V and J ends lost 2 bases and 9 bases respectively, with 4 bases between them. CDR3 residues: CASSLEQKLFF. The CDR3 DNA follows: TGTGCCAGCAGTTTAGAGCAAAAACTGTTTTTT.

The V and J genes are TRBV6-5 and TRBJ1-1; TRBD1 matches 9 bases. The CDR3 extends over 15 amino acids. The J segment lost 4 bases and the V segment lost 0 bases, leaving 3 bases of the junction unmatched. Per the germline V gene, CDR1 is MNHEY and CDR2 is SVGAGI. The CDR3 sequence: CASSYSRTGATEAFF. DNA for the CDR3: TGTGCCAGCAGTTACTCGCGGACAGGGGCCACTGAAGCTTTCTTT.

The J gene is TRBJ1-5, the V gene TRBV6-1, with D hard to call. The CDR3 has 13 amino acids. The V and J ends lost 2 bases and 7 bases respectively, with 9 bases between them. CDR1 is MNHNS, CDR2 SASEGT, per germline. CDR3 protein: CASSEMVGQPQHF. DNA of the CDR3: TGTGCCAGCAGTGAAATGGTAGGGCAGCCCCAGCATTTT.

This sequence joins TRBV5-1 and TRBJ2-5; 7 bases line up with TRBD2. CDR3 length: 14 amino acids. V lost 2 bases, J lost 4 bases, and 5 bases stayed unmatched. Per the germline V gene, CDR1 is SGHRS and CDR2 is YFSETQ. CDR3 DNA: TGCGCCAGCAGCTTTTCTAGCGGAGGAGAGACCCAGTACTTC. This encodes CASSFSSGGETQYF.

This chain joins TRBV19 and TRBJ1-2; tentative D call: TRBD1 (5 bases). Trimming stripped 3 bases from V and 2 bases from J, with 16 bases between. Germline CDR1 LNHDA, CDR2 SQIVND (reference sequence). There are 16 residues in the CDR3. The CDR3 DNA is TGTGCCAGTAGTATCCGTTCTTTAGGGGCCAACTATGGCTACACCTTC. Translated: CASSIRSLGANYGYTF.

The chain has TRBV29-1 and TRBJ2-2; the D gene is possibly TRBD2 (6 bases). V was cut by 3 bases and J by 6 bases, with 8 bases left in between. The CDR3 covers 12 residues. Germline CDR1 reads SQVTM; CDR2 reads ANQGSEA. The CDR3 DNA reads as TGCAGCGTTGAGGGGGGTCCCGGGGAGCTGTTTTTT. Protein product: CSVEGGPGELFF.

V gene TRBV19 combines with J gene TRBJ1-1, with a tentative D call TRBD1 (6 bases). Germline CDR1 reads LNHDA; CDR2 reads SQIVND (reference sequence). CDR3 size: 15 residues. V was cut by 5 bases and J by 1 base, with 14 bases left in between. The CDR3 DNA reads TGTGCCAGTAGTGTCCATGGGACACAGAACACTGAAGCTTTCTTT. Translated: CASSVHGTQNTEAFF.

The V call is TRBV5-4, the J call TRBJ2-7; no clear D. The CDR3 runs to 14 residues. In germline, CDR1 is SGHNT, CDR2 YYREEE (reference sequence). Trimming pared 3 bases from V and 6 bases from J, leaving 16 bases between. In DNA, the CDR3 is TGTGCCAGCAGCTCCCCGACCCACTCGGGCGAGCAGTACTTC. Translated, it gives CASSSPTHSGEQYF.

The rearrangement uses TRBV30 and TRBJ2-3; TRBD2 matches 12 bases. The V segment lost 2 bases and the J segment 6 bases; nucleotides outside the gene matches: 6. Germline CDR1 reads GTSNPN; CDR2 reads SVGIG (reference sequence). This CDR3 is 15 amino acids long. CDR3 nucleotide sequence: TGTGCCTGGAGTTCAGGACTAGCGGGATCGGATACGCAGTATTTT. Its translation: CAWSSGLAGSDTQYF.

The chain has TRBV9 and TRBJ2-3, with 11 bases matching TRBD2. From germline, CDR1 is SGDLS and CDR2 YYNGEE. The CDR3 extends over 16 amino acids. V lost 4 bases, J lost 3 bases, and 7 bases stayed unmatched. DNA of the CDR3: TGTGCCAGCAGCCCGGTAGCGGGGGGGAATACAGATACGCAGTATTTT. Amino acid sequence: CASSPVAGGNTDTQYF.

The V gene is TRBV7-6, the J gene TRBJ2-3; 9 nucleotides match TRBD1. Per the germline V gene, CDR1 is SGHVS and CDR2 is FNYEAQ. V shed 1 base and J 2 bases; nucleotides not matched to a gene: 10. The CDR3 covers 18 residues. The CDR3 DNA reads as TGTGCCAGCAGCTTAGTAGCCGGGACAGGGCTCCTCACAGATACGCAGTATTTT. The encoded protein is CASSLVAGTGLLTDTQYF.

This clone has a single count. The V call is TRBV15, the J call TRBJ2-1; no reliable D call. CDR3 size: 15 residues. The germline gives CDR1 LNHNV, CDR2 YYDKDF (reference sequence). V shed 5 bases and J shed 5 bases, with 16 bases lying between them. DNA for the CDR3: TGTGCCACCAGCGACCCAGCAGAGACGAACAATGAGCAGTTCTTC. As protein: CATSDPAETNNEQFF.